Shown below are 17 T cell receptor beta chains from a single sample sequenced in a study of blood T cell repertoires in COVID-19. Method: immunoSEQ multiplex PCR; TCRdb's copy keeps in-frame clones and lacks some. The sample has 95,000 to 150,000 clones, 65% to 80% seen once. The sample consisted of peripheral blood. The receptors originated from a human donor with acute or convalescent COVID-19. The donor label of this sample is uncertain.

This sequence joins TRBV19 and TRBJ2-3; D unresolved. Trimming took 1 base from V and 2 from J, leaving 7 bases between them. Germline CDR1 and CDR2: LNHDA and SQIVND (reference sequence). This CDR3 comprises 14 residues. The CDR3 DNA reads TGTGCCAGTAGTATAGGGCAGGCCACAGATACGCAGTATTTT. The encoded protein is CASSIGQATDTQYF.

CDR3 region: CASSLMGQTHGYTF. DNA of the CDR3: TGTGCCAGCAGTTTAATGGGACAGACACATGGCTACACCTTC. V is TRBV28 and J is TRBJ1-2, with 7 nucleotides matching TRBD1. With 2 bases clipped from V and 6 bases from J, the junction kept 6 bases outside the gene matches. Germline CDR1 MDHEN, CDR2 SYDVKM. The CDR3 totals 14 residues.

This clone was found a few times. The rearrangement joins TRBV2 to TRBJ1-2; D might be TRBD1 (5 bases). This CDR3 region has 15 residues. The germline V gene has CDR1 SNHLY and CDR2 FYNNEI. Trimming stripped 4 bases from V and 1 base from J, with 13 bases between. CDR3 region: CASSGGAGRNYGYTF. CDR3 DNA sequence: TGTGCCAGCAGTGGCGGGGCGGGACGTAACTATGGCTACACCTTC. The full variable domain, rest sourced from reference TRBV2 and TRBJ1-2, is EPEVTQTPSHQVTQMGQEVILRCVPISNHLYFYWYRQILGQKVEFLVSFYNNEISEKSEIFDDQFSVERPDGSNFTLKIRSTKLEDSAMYFCASSGGAGRNYGYTFGSGTRLTVV.

The J gene is TRBJ2-7, the V gene TRBV21-1; the table assigns TRBD1, which was not confirmed against the DNA. TRBV21-1 is described as a pseudogene. The CDR3 runs 17 residues. This chain's CDR3 is CASSNLVGRNSSYEQYF. CDR3 DNA: TGTGCCAGCAGCAATTTGGTGGGGCGGAACAGCTCCTACGAGCAGTACTTC.

V usage is TRBV6-7 and J usage is TRBJ2-2, with a tentative D call TRBD2 (7 bases). TRBV6-7 is noted as an ORF with a role that remains uncertain. V was cut by 0 bases and J by 6 bases, with 11 bases left in between. CDR3 length equals 15 residues. The CDR3 loop reads CASSYSRGGPGELFF. In DNA, the CDR3 is TGTGCCAGCAGTTACTCCCGCGGGGGCCCCGGGGAGCTGTTTTTT.

CDR3 sequence (DNA): TGCAGTGCTCTACAGGATGGCTACACCTTC. Protein sequence: CSALQDGYTF. V gene TRBV20-1 combines with J gene TRBJ1-2, with D tentatively TRBD1 (5 bases). The germline V and J ends were trimmed by 5 bases and 6 bases, with 7 bases remaining between them. This CDR3 is built from 10 residues. From germline, CDR1 is DFQATT and CDR2 SNEGSKA (reference sequence).

The chain carries TRBV6-5 and TRBJ1-2; perhaps TRBD1 as D (5 bases). Trimming pared 5 bases from V and 7 bases from J, leaving 17 bases between. The CDR3 loop spans 14 amino acids. The germline V gene has CDR1 MNHEY and CDR2 SVGAGI. As DNA, the CDR3 is TGTGCCAGCAGTAACGGCCGGACAATCTTTGGCTACACCTTC. Protein product: CASSNGRTIFGYTF.

This chain connects TRBV6-5 to TRBJ1-3; weak D call: TRBD1 (6 bases). The germline V and J ends were trimmed by 6 bases and 0 bases, with 12 bases remaining between them. Looked up from germline, CDR1 is MNHEY and CDR2 is SVGAGI. This CDR3 region has 15 residues. The CDR3 nucleotides are TGTGCCAGCAGACGGACAGCCAACTCTGGAAACACCATATATTTT. Encoded protein: CASRRTANSGNTIYF.

J is TRBJ1-3 and V is TRBV29-1, with D tentatively TRBD1 (5 bases). The CDR3 is 12 residues long. Trimming stripped 7 bases from V and 2 bases from J, with 9 bases between. Germline values: CDR1 SQVTM, CDR2 ANQGSEA. The CDR3 spells CSAMTAGNTIYF. CDR3 DNA: TGCAGCGCTATGACAGCTGGAAACACCATATATTTT.

This clone has more than one count but fewer than ten. The V call is TRBV10-3, the J call TRBJ1-4; weak D call: TRBD1 (6 bases). With 8 bases removed from V and 7 bases from J, the gap between germline ends came to 14 bases. The CDR3 totals 13 residues. Per germline, CDR1 ENHRY and CDR2 SYGVKD. For the CDR3, the DNA is TGTGCCATCTCAAACAGGGACGGTGAAAAACTGTTTTTT. Residues: CAISNRDGEKLFF.

This clone showed up many times. The chain carries TRBV11-2 and TRBJ2-7, with no clear D. Germline V gene data show CDR1 as SGHAT and CDR2 as FQNNGV. V lost 5 bases, J lost 0 bases, and 8 bases lay in between. This CDR3 region has 13 residues. The CDR3 reads CASSLGSSYEQYF. CDR3 nucleotides: TGTGCCAGCAGCCTTGGTAGCTCCTACGAGCAGTACTTC.

The chain uses TRBV6-5 and TRBJ2-7; 8 positions agree with TRBD1. V lost 4 bases, J lost 4 bases, and 6 bases stayed unmatched. Germline values: CDR1 MNHEY, CDR2 SVGAGI. This CDR3 has 14 residues. The CDR3 nucleotides are TGTGCCAGCAGTTTTCTCGGACAGGGATACGAGCAGTACTTC. Translating it yields CASSFLGQGYEQYF.

The J gene is TRBJ1-5, the V gene TRBV2; D ambiguous. Germline V lookup: CDR1 SNHLY, CDR2 FYNNEI. V was cut by 8 bases and J by 8 bases, with 7 bases left in between. This CDR3 has 10 amino acids. The CDR3 coding sequence is TGTGCCAGCGGAGAAAAGCCCCAGCATTTT. Amino acids: CASGEKPQHF. Looking up the rest from reference TRBV2 and TRBJ1-5 gives the full variable domain: EPEVTQTPSHQVTQMGQEVILRCVPISNHLYFYWYRQILGQKVEFLVSFYNNEISEKSEIFDDQFSVERPDGSNFTLKIRSTKLEDSAMYFCASGEKPQHFGDGTRLSIL.

V and J are TRBV3-1 (or the pseudogene TRBV3-2) and TRBJ2-5, with D perhaps TRBD2 (6 bases). Trimming cost V 0 bases and J 5 bases, with 22 bases left between them. Germline CDR1 and CDR2: LGHDT and YNNKEL (reference sequence). This CDR3 has 18 residues. CDR3 in amino acids: CASSQDRRGTPRAETQYF. The CDR3 DNA reads TGTGCCAGCAGCCAAGATAGACGCGGGACTCCTCGTGCGGAGACCCAGTACTTC.

This clone appeared a few times. V usage is TRBV4-1 and J usage is TRBJ1-2; D unclear. Trimming took off 0 bases at V and 8 bases at J, with 13 bases between the two ends. This CDR3 region has 14 residues. Germline CDR1 reads MGHRA; CDR2 reads YSYEKL. The DNA of the CDR3 is TGCGCCAGCAGCCAAGACTGGTCCGCTGGCGGCTACACCTTC. This gives the protein CASSQDWSAGGYTF.

The genes are TRBV5-5 and TRBJ1-3; D is perhaps TRBD1 (5 bases). The CDR3 runs 15 residues. The germline CDR1 and CDR2 sequences are SGHKS and YYEKEE (reference sequence). Trimming took off 6 bases at V and 4 bases at J, with 17 bases between the two ends. CDR3 sequence: CASTPGDGRGNTIYF. The CDR3 DNA follows: TGTGCCAGCACCCCTGGGGACGGGAGGGGAAACACCATATATTTT.

The chain couples TRBV28 to TRBJ1-5; 8 bases align to TRBD1. Losses at the gene ends were 6 bases for V and 3 bases for J; bases not matched to a gene: 10. This CDR3 is 16 amino acids long. The germline gives CDR1 MDHEN, CDR2 SYDVKM. CDR3 loop: CASSWSVGQVNQPQHF. The CDR3 coding sequence is TGTGCCAGCAGCTGGTCCGTGGGACAGGTCAATCAGCCCCAGCATTTT.